This T cell receptor beta chain is drawn from a study of blood T cell repertoires in COVID-19. Across the whole study: The United States, Italy and Spain were the sources of the acute and convalescent COVID-19 samples.

Profiling relied on immunoSEQ multiplex PCR, and the TCRdb table lists in-frame clones only, not all of them. The table includes about 360,000 clones, around nine tenths detected once. V lost 0 bases, J lost 2 bases, and 3 bases lay in between. This CDR3 has 13 residues. The V gene's germline CDR1 is SGHTS and CDR2 YDEGEE. This clonotype was sampled from a human donor in a cohort sampled during active COVID-19. This chain uses TRBV5-8 with TRBJ2-1; D gene uncertain. The specimen was peripheral blood. CDR3 sequence: CASSLGPYNEQFF. CDR3 DNA sequence: TGTGCCAGCAGCTTGGGGCCCTACAATGAGCAGTTCTTC.